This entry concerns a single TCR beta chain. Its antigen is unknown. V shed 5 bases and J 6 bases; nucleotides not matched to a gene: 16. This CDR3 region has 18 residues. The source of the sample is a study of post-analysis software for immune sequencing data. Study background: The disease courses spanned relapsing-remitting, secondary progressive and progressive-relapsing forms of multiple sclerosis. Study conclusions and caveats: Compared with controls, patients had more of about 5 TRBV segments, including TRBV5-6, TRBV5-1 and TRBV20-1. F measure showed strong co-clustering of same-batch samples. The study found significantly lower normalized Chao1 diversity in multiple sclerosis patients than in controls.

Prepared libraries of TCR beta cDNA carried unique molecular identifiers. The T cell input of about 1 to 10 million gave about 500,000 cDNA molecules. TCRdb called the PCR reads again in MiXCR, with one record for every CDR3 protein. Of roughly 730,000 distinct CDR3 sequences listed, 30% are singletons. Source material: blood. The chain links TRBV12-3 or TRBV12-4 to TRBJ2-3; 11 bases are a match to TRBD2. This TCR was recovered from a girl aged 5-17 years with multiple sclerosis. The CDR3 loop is CASSGRVYSGRASDTQYF. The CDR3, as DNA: TGTGCCAGCAGTGGCAGGGTCTATAGCGGGAGGGCCTCGGATACGCAGTATTTT.